This record concerns one TCR beta chain sequence. The record originates from a study of T-cell memory formation after mild COVID-19. TCRdb redid the calling of the 5' RACE reads with MiXCR, one entry per CDR3 protein. The sample comprises some 340,000 distinct CDR3 sequences, 10% to 15% of which are singletons, and roughly 23% rests with the top ten. V was cut by 4 bases and J by 4 bases, with 10 bases left in between. Germline CDR1 and CDR2: MDHEN and SYDVKM. The CDR3 is 13 residues long. The chain links TRBV28 to TRBJ1-2; D is uncertain. The sequencing sample was made of PBMCs or a T cell subset sorted from them (not recorded which). This receptor was taken from a man in his late teens or twenties who had mild COVID-19 (a few samples of this study predate the infection). Cell type and time point are not known. CDR3 region: CASSSATVYGYTF. CDR3 in DNA: TGTGCCAGCAGTTCGGCCACAGTCTATGGCTACACCTTC.